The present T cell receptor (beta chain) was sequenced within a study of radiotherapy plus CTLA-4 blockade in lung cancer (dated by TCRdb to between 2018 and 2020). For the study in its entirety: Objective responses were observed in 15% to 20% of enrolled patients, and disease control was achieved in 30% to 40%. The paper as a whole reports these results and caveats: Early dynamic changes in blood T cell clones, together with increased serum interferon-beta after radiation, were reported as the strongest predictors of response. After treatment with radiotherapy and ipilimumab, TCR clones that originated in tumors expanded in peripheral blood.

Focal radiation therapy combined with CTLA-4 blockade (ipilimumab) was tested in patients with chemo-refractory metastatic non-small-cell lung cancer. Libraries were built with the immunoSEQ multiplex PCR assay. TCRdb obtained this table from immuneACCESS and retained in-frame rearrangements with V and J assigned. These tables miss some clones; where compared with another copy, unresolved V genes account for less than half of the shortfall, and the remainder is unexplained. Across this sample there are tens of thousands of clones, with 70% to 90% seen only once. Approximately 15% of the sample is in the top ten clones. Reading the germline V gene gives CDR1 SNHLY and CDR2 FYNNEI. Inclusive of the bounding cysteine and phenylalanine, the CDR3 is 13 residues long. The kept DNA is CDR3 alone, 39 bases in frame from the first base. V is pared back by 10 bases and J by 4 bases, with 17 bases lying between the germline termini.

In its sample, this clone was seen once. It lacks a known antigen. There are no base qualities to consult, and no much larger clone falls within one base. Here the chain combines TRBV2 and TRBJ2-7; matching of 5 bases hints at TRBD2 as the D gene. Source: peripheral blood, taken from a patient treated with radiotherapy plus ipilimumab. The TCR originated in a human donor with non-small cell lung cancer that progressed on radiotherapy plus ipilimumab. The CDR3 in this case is CATRKSRGYEQYF. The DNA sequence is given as TGTGCCACAAGAAAAAGCCGGGGTTACGAGCAGTACTTC.